This T cell receptor (beta chain) was profiled in a study of shared clonotypes between healthy human individuals. Study-wide results and caveats: Sharing across four donors was highest in naive CD4 (roughly 5%) and lowest in memory CD8 (0.4%). Donors were few, which limited the genetic and exposure-history diversity represented.

Trimming took 4 bases from V and 1 from J, leaving 17 bases between them. The CDR3 spans 16 residues. CDR1 and CDR2 (germline): SEHNR, FQNEAQ (reference sequence). To note about this clone: Its antigen is undetermined.

Sequenced by immunoSEQ multiplex PCR; TCRdb stores in-frame clones only, minus some. Found here are 1 million to 1.2 million clones, 70% to 85% of them singletons; the top ten hold 0.89%. The sequencing sample was made of memory CD4+ T cells from PBMCs. Subset given: CD45RA-negative fraction. The receptor was isolated from a man between 18 and 29 years old in good health. Some clones in this sample may be carry-over from other donors' samples. The chain combines TRBV7-9 with TRBJ2-7; possibly TRBD1 for D (6 bases). CDR3 bases: TGTGCCAGCAGCTCGAGGATCAGGGGTTTTTCCTACGAGCAGTACTTC. Protein: CASSSRIRGFSYEQYF.